This T cell receptor beta chain was sequenced for a study of CD4 T cells in relation to SARS-CoV-2 and coronaviruses (dated by TCRdb to about 2021). About the investigation overall: Shared crossreactive spike epitopes were mapped to their HLA restriction using patient-derived lymphoblastoid cell lines. At the level of individual TCR clonotypes, the study measured memory CD4+ T cell crossreactivity between SARS-CoV-2 spike protein and common cold coronavirus spike proteins. The Adaptive Biotechnologies TCR-sequencing kit was used to sequence samples from three pre-COVID donors and the naive versus memory experiments, while other data came from Illumina-based sequencing. For other donors in the study, expansion assays were sequenced with a different, Illumina-based TCR-beta assay. What the research found in general, with its limitations: Approximately 60% of donors had memory CD4+ clonotypes that crossrecognized SARS-CoV-2 and at least one common cold coronavirus spike. Naive versus memory sequencing indicated the assay detects memory recall responses rather than primary responses primed during culture. Small numbers of patients and of tested TCRs limited the study. Crossreactivity analysis centred on spike protein, so crossreactivity against other viral proteins was not assessed. No donor contributed both pre-pandemic and post-infection samples, which limited tracing the source of pre-existing responses. Significantly weaker SARS-CoV-2-driven expansion was shown by crossreactive clones than by monoreactive clones, consistent with antigenic imprinting.

DNA from uncultured naive and memory CD4+ T cells underwent immunoSEQ TCR-beta sequencing at deep resolution. As for how the authors treated the data: During preprocessing, nonproductive sequences were discarded, as were any CDR3s that did not begin with C, did not end with F or W, or were shorter than 7 amino acids. Cultured and uncultured naive and memory CD4+ repertoires were searched for previously identified spike- and CEF-reactive CDR3s. After three terminal residues were trimmed from each end, CDR3 homology was quantified as pairwise Levenshtein distance using the stringdist R package. As stored in TCRdb, this immuneACCESS dataset retains in-frame rearrangements with V and J assigned. A fraction of the clones does not appear; measured against another copy, unresolved V genes explain less than half of the discrepancy, and the remainder lacks a known reason. From that table come the V and J calls and clone size; the DNA was used to work out D and trimming. This sample gives approximately 70,000 clones in total; just over 90% of them show up just once. The ten largest make up under 0.25% of the sample.

CD4+ T cells from unexposed donors were collected before the COVID-19 pandemic (2011-2018). Naive and memory CD4+ T cells were separated from cryopreserved PBMCs by CD4 enrichment followed by EasySep naive CD4+ T cell enrichment. Leukapheresis product for the unexposed donors was bought commercially. PBMCs were isolated from leukapheresis product or whole blood by Ficoll-Paque PLUS gradient centrifugation. PBMCs were either cryopreserved at -140°C or used fresh in the expansion assay. The QIAamp Micro DNA Kit was used to extract genomic DNA from the CD4+ T cells. From cysteine to phenylalanine, the CDR3 is 15 amino acids long. Only CDR3 DNA is held: 45 bases, read in frame from base 1. According to the germline V gene (reference sequence), CDR1 reads LGHDT and CDR2 reads YNNKEL. The germline ends are 15 bases apart after V is trimmed by 1 base and J by 5 bases. About this clone: Its antigen specificity is not known. Per-nucleotide qualities are absent, and no much larger clonotype sits a single base away.

This receptor was obtained from a human donor in good health. The chain is encoded by TRBV3-1 (or the pseudogene TRBV3-2) joined to TRBJ2-7; a tentative D match to TRBD1 spans 5 bases. Sequencing was performed on naive CD4+ T cells from PBMCs. This specimen's cell subset or site label, interpreted: naive CD4+ T cells isolated by negative enrichment. The DNA sequence is TGTGCCAGCAGCCAAGTTGAGACGACAGACCACGAGCAGTACTTC. Translated, it reads CASSQVETTDHEQYF.